This is a list of T cell receptor beta chains from one sample in a study of T cells in Graves' hyperthyroidism and ophthalmopathy. Each CDR3 protein is one row after TCRdb ran MiXCR on the multiplex PCR reads. The table has about 360,000 distinct CDR3 sequences, under 15% seen once; the top ten hold around 9.2%. The sequenced sample consisted of blood. Every receptor here comes from a woman between 18 and 29 years old with Graves' hyperthyroidism. Each CDR3 is given with its conserved first and last residue. Fields, in order: V gene, CDR3 protein.

V gene: TRBV9
CDR3 protein: CASGRVGYGYTF

V gene: TRBV18
CDR3 protein: CASSPGRGTMNYGYTF

V gene: TRBV7-9
CDR3 protein: CASSLGAVSNQPQHF

V gene: TRBV2
CDR3 protein: CASSGRTTSYTF

V gene: TRBV11-2
CDR3 protein: CASSLDQVRVSVYGYTF

V gene: TRBV6-2/TRBV6-3
CDR3 protein: CASSYSLVGYEQYF

V gene: TRBV20-1
CDR3 protein: CSARDLEFSGELFF

V gene: TRBV20-1
CDR3 protein: CSVRPGGAMEELFF

V gene: TRBV7-3
CDR3 protein: CASSPTSGTRSPYGYTF

V gene: TRBV28
CDR3 protein: CASTKERLRVGYEQYF

V gene: TRBV6-1
CDR3 protein: CASSSSHKGEQYF

V gene: TRBV5-6
CDR3 protein: CASSPVSARVNTEAFF

V gene: TRBV7-9
CDR3 protein: CASSSLDRKGMNTEAFF